Shown below are 30 T cell receptor beta chains from a single sample sequenced in a study of T cell responses to AZD1222 COVID-19 vaccine. This table comes from immunoSEQ multiplex PCR, and its TCRdb copy is limited to in-frame clones, with some not included. Of 70,000 to 95,000 clones listed, around 93% are singletons. This material consisted of peripheral blood, taken 28 days after the second AZD1222 dose. Every receptor here comes from an adult who received the AZD1222 COVID-19 vaccine.

The chain links TRBV7-2 to TRBJ1-1; D perhaps matches TRBD1 (6 bases). Germline V lookup: CDR1 SGHTA, CDR2 FQGNSA. The length of the CDR3 is 15 residues. With 4 bases removed from V and 1 base from J, the gap between germline ends came to 13 bases. For the CDR3, the DNA is TGTGCCAGCAGCTCCTACACAGGGCGGAACACTGAAGCTTTCTTT. Residues: CASSSYTGRNTEAFF.

The chain links TRBV6-6 to TRBJ1-2; TRBD1 matches at 9 bases. After removal of 2 bases from V and 8 bases from J, the junction contained 12 bases not matched to a gene. The CDR3 consists of 16 residues. Germline V gene lookup returns CDR1 MNHNY and CDR2 SVGAGI (reference sequence). Here the CDR3 reads CASSYTTRDRDKGYTF. The CDR3 nucleotides read TGTGCCAGCAGTTACACCACCCGGGACAGGGATAAGGGCTACACCTTC.

The chain has TRBV6-5 and TRBJ1-2; possibly TRBD1 for D (6 bases). CDR1 is MNHEY and CDR2 is SVGAGI in the germline V gene. The CDR3 covers 13 residues. The V gene lost 7 bases and the J gene lost 8 bases, with 17 bases spanning the gap. The CDR3 DNA reads TGTGCCAGCACCCTGGGGGCCTTCGAGGGCTACACCTTC. This encodes CASTLGAFEGYTF.

The rearrangement joins TRBV10-3 to TRBJ2-1; D gene ambiguous. Trimming pared 5 bases from V and 0 bases from J, leaving 8 bases between. From germline, CDR1 is ENHRY and CDR2 SYGVKD. This CDR3 is 14 amino acids long. In nucleotides, the CDR3 is TGTGCCATCAGTTCTAGATTCTCCTACAATGAGCAGTTCTTC. Translating it yields CAISSRFSYNEQFF.

This chain connects TRBV28 to TRBJ1-5, with TRBD1 identical over 7 bases. In germline, CDR1 is MDHEN, CDR2 SYDVKM. CDR3 size: 16 residues. With V trimmed by 5 bases and J by 11 bases, 18 bases remained unmatched. The CDR3 sequence: CASSRHYPTGREAQHF. The CDR3 nucleotides read TGTGCCAGCAGTCGTCATTATCCGACAGGGCGAGAAGCCCAGCATTTT.

This chain links TRBV10-3 with TRBJ2-7; 10 bases agree with TRBD2. Germline CDR1 reads ENHRY; CDR2 reads SYGVKD. The CDR3 runs 13 residues. The junction had 6 bases not matched to a gene; V was cut back by 11 bases and J by 2 bases. This CDR3 reads CAAGLATTYEQYF. CDR3 sequence (DNA): TGTGCCGCGGGACTAGCGACAACCTACGAGCAGTACTTC.

The rearrangement links TRBV3-1 (or the pseudogene TRBV3-2) to TRBJ2-5; TRBD2 might be the D (6 bases). Deletions cut 4 bases from V and 2 bases from J, with 14 bases between. Germline lookup yields CDR1 LGHDT and CDR2 YNNKEL (reference sequence). This CDR3 spans 15 amino acids. CDR3 DNA: TGTGCCAGCAGCCTTAGAGGCGGGAAGCAAGAGACCCAGTACTTC. Translating gives CASSLRGGKQETQYF.

V gene TRBV15 combines with J gene TRBJ2-3; D uncertain. The germline CDR1 and CDR2 sequences are LNHNV and YYDKDF (reference sequence). CDR3 size: 16 residues. The V gene lost 0 bases and the J gene lost 0 bases, with 10 bases spanning the gap. This CDR3 is CATSRDRSSSTDTQYF. CDR3 nucleotides: TGTGCCACCAGCAGAGATCGGAGCTCTAGCACAGATACGCAGTATTTT.

The rearrangement links TRBV5-1 to TRBJ2-3; TRBD2 aligns across 9 bases. V lost 4 bases to trimming and J lost 4 bases; unmatched junction nucleotides: 7. Per the germline V gene, CDR1 is SGHRS and CDR2 is YFSETQ. This CDR3 contains 15 residues. The CDR3 is CASSPREGLPDTQYF. The CDR3, as DNA: TGCGCCAGCAGCCCGCGGGAGGGCCTACCAGATACGCAGTATTTT.

This sequence joins TRBV27 and TRBJ1-1; D unresolved. Germline V gives CDR1 MNHEY, CDR2 SMNVEV (reference sequence). V was pared by 3 bases and J by 6 bases, with 11 bases between. The CDR3 is made up of 13 amino acids. CDR3 residues: CASSFQEDSEAFF. CDR3 nucleotide sequence: TGTGCCAGCAGTTTCCAAGAGGACTCTGAAGCTTTCTTT.

This sequence joins TRBV5-7 and TRBJ2-7, with D maybe TRBD1 (5 bases). TRBV5-7 is an ORF, with its function uncertain. With 0 bases removed from V and 6 bases from J, the gap between germline ends came to 10 bases. The CDR3 extends over 13 amino acids. This chain's CDR3 is CASSLGRTSEQYF. CDR3 nucleotides: TGTGCCAGCAGCTTGGGTAGGACAAGCGAGCAGTACTTC.

This clone was recorded only once. The chain combines TRBV5-4 with TRBJ2-1, with D possibly being TRBD2 (5 bases). Germline values: CDR1 SGHNT, CDR2 YYREEE (reference sequence). The ends were cut back, 2 bases at V and 4 bases at J, with 7 bases in the middle. The CDR3 runs 13 residues. The CDR3, as DNA: TGTGCCAGCAGCTTTCCGGGATACAATGAGCAGTTCTTC. Amino acids: CASSFPGYNEQFF.

This rearrangement joins TRBV20-1 to TRBJ2-5; D is ambiguous. Trimming removed 5 bases from V and 5 bases from J, with 6 bases in between. CDR1 is DFQATT and CDR2 is SNEGSKA in the germline V gene (reference sequence). The CDR3 extends over 10 amino acids. The CDR3 DNA reads as TGCAGTGCTTTGGGGGAGACCCAGTACTTC. It translates to CSALGETQYF.

This chain connects TRBV19 to TRBJ1-1; no reliable D call. Trimming took off 5 bases at V and 7 bases at J, with 11 bases between the two ends. In germline, CDR1 is LNHDA, CDR2 SQIVND (reference sequence). This CDR3 spans 12 amino acids. This chain's CDR3 is CASSSRIGEAFF. The CDR3 region has the DNA TGTGCCAGTAGTTCGCGGATAGGTGAAGCTTTCTTT.

This chain connects TRBV28 to TRBJ1-5; D gene unclear. CDR3 size: 15 residues. Trimming removed 7 bases at V and 6 bases at J, with 19 bases between. Germline values: CDR1 MDHEN, CDR2 SYDVKM. CDR3 residues: CASKAGPSAIQPQHF. The CDR3 DNA reads as TGTGCCAGCAAAGCAGGTCCGTCGGCAATTCAGCCCCAGCATTTT.

CDR3 DNA: TGTGCCAGCAGTTTCGTGACGCAGAGCTCCTACGAGCAGTACTTC. This translates into CASSFVTQSSYEQYF. V gene TRBV28 combines with J gene TRBJ2-7; the D is unclear. The length of the CDR3 is 15 residues. Trimming removed 3 bases at V and 0 bases at J, with 12 bases between. CDR1 is MDHEN, CDR2 SYDVKM, per germline.

The chain couples TRBV5-1 to TRBJ2-1, with TRBD2 matching 12 bases. The CDR3 covers 16 residues. CDR1 SGHRS and CDR2 YFSETQ come from the germline V gene. Losses at the gene ends were 0 bases for V and 6 bases for J; bases not matched to a gene: 4. CDR3 amino acids: CASSLDPSGRANEQFF. The CDR3 coding sequence is TGCGCCAGCAGCTTGGACCCTAGCGGGAGGGCCAATGAGCAGTTCTTC.

The rearrangement links TRBV5-1 to TRBJ2-7; 8 nucleotides agree with TRBD1. Germline-derived CDR1 and CDR2 are SGHRS and YFSETQ. The CDR3 is made up of 15 amino acids. J was trimmed by 6 bases and V by 0 bases; bases with no gene match: 8. This chain's CDR3 is CASSLGGRDRGEQYF. The CDR3 DNA follows: TGCGCCAGCAGCTTGGGCGGCCGAGACAGGGGCGAGCAGTACTTC.

The CDR3 DNA follows: TGTGCCAGCACCCCCCTTCCCGGGACAGATGGCTACACCTTC. This codes for CASTPLPGTDGYTF. The rearrangement joins TRBV27 to TRBJ1-2; 7 nucleotides match TRBD1. Trimming removed 7 bases from V and 6 bases from J; junction bases left unmatched: 11. The CDR3 spans 14 residues. Germline V gives CDR1 MNHEY, CDR2 SMNVEV (reference sequence).

Written as DNA, the CDR3 is TGTGCCAGCTCACCACCGAATGGGGGGCCTGGGATGAGCTCCTACAATGAGCAGTTCTTC. Its translation: CASSPPNGGPGMSSYNEQFF. V is TRBV18 and J is TRBJ2-1; D is perhaps TRBD1 or TRBD2 (6 bases each). Germline CDR1 reads KGHSH; CDR2 reads LQKENI. This CDR3 spans 20 amino acids. Between the trimmed V and J ends, which lost 0 bases and 0 bases, there was a span of 21 bases.

The chain carries TRBV7-3 and TRBJ2-1; the D gene is possibly TRBD2 (5 bases). The V and J ends lost 5 bases and 16 bases respectively, with 15 bases between them. CDR1 SGHTA and CDR2 FQGTGA come from the germline V gene. The CDR3 runs 11 residues. This chain's CDR3 is CASSPGISLFF. DNA of the CDR3: TGTGCCAGCAGCCCCGGGATTAGTCTTTTCTTC.

The chain has TRBV6-5 and TRBJ1-2; TRBD1 is a possible D gene (6 bases). Trimming pared 10 bases from V and 8 bases from J, leaving 17 bases between. CDR1 MNHEY and CDR2 SVGAGI come from the germline V gene. CDR3 length equals 12 residues. Here the CDR3 DNA reads TGTGCCACCCGGGAGGGGGTCCGGGGCTACACCTTC. This sequence encodes CATREGVRGYTF.

The genes are TRBV28 and TRBJ1-5; D perhaps matches TRBD1 (5 bases). Looked up from germline, CDR1 is MDHEN and CDR2 is SYDVKM. Trimming removed 7 bases from V and 3 bases from J, with 10 bases in between. The CDR3 is 13 residues long. CDR3: CASTRQTNQPQHF. As DNA, the CDR3 is TGTGCCAGCACCCGACAGACCAATCAGCCCCAGCATTTT.

This clone has only a few counts. J is TRBJ2-7 and V is TRBV7-2; a possible D gene is TRBD2 (6 bases). The CDR3 runs 18 residues. The V gene's germline CDR1 is SGHTA and CDR2 FQGNSA. V shed 8 bases and J shed 7 bases, with 33 bases lying between them. The CDR3 sequence: CASGPGPSWGVGLREQYF. CDR3 nucleotides: TGTGCCAGCGGACCCGGGCCCTCGTGGGGGGTGGGTCTCCGAGAGCAGTACTTC.

The chain combines TRBV27 with TRBJ1-1; D is undetermined. Germline lookup yields CDR1 MNHEY and CDR2 SMNVEV (reference sequence). Trimming cost V 2 bases and J 1 base, with 5 bases left between them. CDR3 length: 13 residues. CDR3 in amino acids: CASSLKGNTEAFF. For the CDR3, the DNA is TGTGCCAGCAGTTTAAAGGGGAACACTGAAGCTTTCTTT.

The V call is TRBV9, the J call TRBJ2-7, with 7 bases that match TRBD1. V lost 0 bases and J lost 0; bases outside the gene matches: 3. This CDR3 contains 15 residues. Germline V gene sequence: CDR1 SGDLS, CDR2 YYNGEE. CDR3 amino acids: CASSVARDSSYEQYF. CDR3 coding DNA: TGTGCCAGCAGCGTAGCTAGGGACAGCTCCTACGAGCAGTACTTC.

V usage is TRBV5-1 and J usage is TRBJ2-5; 9 positions match TRBD1. The CDR3 loop spans 15 amino acids. The V gene end was trimmed by 5 bases and the J gene end by 5 bases; junction bases not matched to a gene: 10. Germline V gene sequence: CDR1 SGHRS, CDR2 YFSETQ. CDR3 loop: CASSLNTGGGETQYF. The CDR3 nucleotides are TGCGCCAGCAGTTTGAATACAGGGGGCGGGGAGACCCAGTACTTC.

This clone showed up just once. The CDR3 region is CAWSLQGIAGNTIYF. CDR3 nucleotide sequence: TGTGCCTGGAGTCTTCAGGGAATCGCGGGAAACACCATATATTTT. V gene TRBV30 combines with J gene TRBJ1-3; possible D gene TRBD1, 5 bases. The CDR3 has 15 residues. V was clipped by 2 bases and J by 4 bases, with 15 bases between them. Per the germline V gene, CDR1 is GTSNPN and CDR2 is SVGIG (reference sequence). Complete variable domain (other parts from reference TRBV30 and TRBJ1-3): SQTIHQWPATLVQPVGSPLSLECTVEGTSNPNLYWYRQAAGRGLQLLFYSVGIGQISSEVPQNLSASRPQDRQFILSSKKLLLSDSGFYLCAWSLQGIAGNTIYFGEGSWLTVV.

This clone was seen only a few times. The chain joins TRBV10-1 to TRBJ2-7; 7 positions agree with TRBD1. V lost 7 bases to trimming and J lost 6 bases; unmatched junction nucleotides: 9. The CDR3 sequence is 13 residues long. Germline V gene lookup returns CDR1 WNHNN and CDR2 SYGVQD (reference sequence). Here the CDR3 DNA reads TGCGCCAGCAATAGCAGGGGGAGCCCCGAGCAGTACTTC. This encodes CASNSRGSPEQYF.

The V call is TRBV28, the J call TRBJ1-5; TRBD1 might be the D (6 bases). The germline V and J ends were trimmed by 7 bases and 6 bases, with 10 bases remaining between them. The CDR3 spans 12 residues. CDR1 and CDR2 (germline): MDHEN, SYDVKM. The DNA of the CDR3 is TGTGCCAGCAAGGGGGGCACTCAGCCCCAGCATTTT. Amino acids: CASKGGTQPQHF.